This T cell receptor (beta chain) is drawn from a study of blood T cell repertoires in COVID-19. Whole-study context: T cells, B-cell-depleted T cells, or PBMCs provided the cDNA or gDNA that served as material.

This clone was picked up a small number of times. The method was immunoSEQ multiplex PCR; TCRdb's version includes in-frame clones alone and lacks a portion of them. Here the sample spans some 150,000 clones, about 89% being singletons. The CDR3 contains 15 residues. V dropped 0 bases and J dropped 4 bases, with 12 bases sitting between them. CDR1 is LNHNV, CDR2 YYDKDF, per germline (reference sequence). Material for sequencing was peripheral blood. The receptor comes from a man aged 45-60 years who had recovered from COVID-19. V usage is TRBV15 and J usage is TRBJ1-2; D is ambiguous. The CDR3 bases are TGTGCCACCAGCAGAGATAAGGAGAGTAGCTATGGCTACACCTTC. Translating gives CATSRDKESSYGYTF.